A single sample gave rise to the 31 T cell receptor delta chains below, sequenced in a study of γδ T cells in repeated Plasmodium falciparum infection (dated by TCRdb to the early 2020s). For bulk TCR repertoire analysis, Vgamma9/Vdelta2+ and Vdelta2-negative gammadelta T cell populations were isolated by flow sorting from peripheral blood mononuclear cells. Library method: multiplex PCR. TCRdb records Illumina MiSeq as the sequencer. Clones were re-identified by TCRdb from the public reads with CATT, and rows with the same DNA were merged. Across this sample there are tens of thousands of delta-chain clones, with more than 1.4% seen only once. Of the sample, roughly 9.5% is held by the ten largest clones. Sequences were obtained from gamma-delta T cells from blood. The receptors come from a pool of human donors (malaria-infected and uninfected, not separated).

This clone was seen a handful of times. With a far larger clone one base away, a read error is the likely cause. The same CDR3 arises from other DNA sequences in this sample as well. CDR3 protein: CALGAFRRPPGPYTDKLIF. The CDR3 DNA is TGTGCTCTTGGGGCCTTCCGAAGACCTCCCGGACCGTACACTGATAAACTCATCTTT. This rearrangement joins TRDV1 to TRDJ1, with D tentatively TRDD2 (6 bases). The J gene is absent in TCRdb and was assigned here via DNA matching to germline. CDR3 length: 19 amino acids. CDR1 TSWWSYY and CDR2 QGS come from the germline V gene.

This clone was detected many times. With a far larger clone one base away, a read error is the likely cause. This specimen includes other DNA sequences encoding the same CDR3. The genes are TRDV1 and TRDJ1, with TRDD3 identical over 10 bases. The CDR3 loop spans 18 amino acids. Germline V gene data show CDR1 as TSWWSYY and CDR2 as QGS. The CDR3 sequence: CALGELSVMGDTTDKLIF. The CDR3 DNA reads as TGTGCCCTTGGGGAACTTTCAGTCATGGGGGATACAACCGATAAACTCATCTTT.

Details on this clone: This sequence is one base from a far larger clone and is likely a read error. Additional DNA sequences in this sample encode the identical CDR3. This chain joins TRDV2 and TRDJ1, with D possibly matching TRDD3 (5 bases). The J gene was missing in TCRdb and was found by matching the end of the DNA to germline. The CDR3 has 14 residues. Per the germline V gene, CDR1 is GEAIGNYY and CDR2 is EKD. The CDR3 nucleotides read TGTGCCTGCGACATGCTGGGATTTTACGATAAACTCATCTTT. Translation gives CACDMLGFYDKLIF.

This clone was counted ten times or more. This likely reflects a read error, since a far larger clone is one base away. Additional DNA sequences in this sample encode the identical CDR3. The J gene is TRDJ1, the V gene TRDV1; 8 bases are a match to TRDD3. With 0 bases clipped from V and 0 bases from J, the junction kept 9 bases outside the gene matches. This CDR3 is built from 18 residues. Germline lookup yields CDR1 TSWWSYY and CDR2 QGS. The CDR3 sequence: CALGELKWGMSDTDKLIF. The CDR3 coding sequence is TGTGCTCTTGGGGAACTAAAGTGGGGGATGTCCGACACCGATAAACTCATCTTT.

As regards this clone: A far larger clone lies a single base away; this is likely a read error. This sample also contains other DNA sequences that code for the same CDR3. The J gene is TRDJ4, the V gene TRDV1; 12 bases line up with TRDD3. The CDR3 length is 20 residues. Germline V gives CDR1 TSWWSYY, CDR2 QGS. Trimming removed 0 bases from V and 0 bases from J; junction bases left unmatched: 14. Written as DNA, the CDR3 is TGTGCTCTTGGGGAACTGTCTTACCCCTGGGGGATACGTGATTCCAGACCCCTGATCTTT. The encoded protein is CALGELSYPWGIRDSRPLIF.

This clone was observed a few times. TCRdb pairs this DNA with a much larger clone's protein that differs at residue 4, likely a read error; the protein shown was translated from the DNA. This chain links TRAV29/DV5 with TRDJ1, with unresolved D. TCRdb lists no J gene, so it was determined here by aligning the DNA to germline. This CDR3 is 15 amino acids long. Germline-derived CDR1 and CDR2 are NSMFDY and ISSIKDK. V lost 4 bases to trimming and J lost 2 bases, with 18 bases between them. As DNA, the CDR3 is TGTGCAGCAGGCCACTCGGGGTCCGGAACCGATAAACTCATCTTT. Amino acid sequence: CAAGHSGSGTDKLIF.

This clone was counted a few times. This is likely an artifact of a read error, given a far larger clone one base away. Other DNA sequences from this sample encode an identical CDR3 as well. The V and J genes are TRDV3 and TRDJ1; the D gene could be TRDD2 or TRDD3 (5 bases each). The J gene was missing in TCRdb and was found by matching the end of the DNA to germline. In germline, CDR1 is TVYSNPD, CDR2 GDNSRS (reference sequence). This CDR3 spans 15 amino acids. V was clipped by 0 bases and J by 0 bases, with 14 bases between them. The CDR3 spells CAFSPSNWYTDKLIF. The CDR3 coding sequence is TGTGCCTTTAGTCCTTCAAACTGGTACACCGATAAACTCATCTTT.

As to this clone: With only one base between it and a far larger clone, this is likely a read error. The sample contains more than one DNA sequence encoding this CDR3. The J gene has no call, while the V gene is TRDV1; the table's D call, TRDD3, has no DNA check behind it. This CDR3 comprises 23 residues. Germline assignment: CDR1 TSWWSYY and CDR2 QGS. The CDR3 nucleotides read TGTGCTCTTGGCGCGACGCGGATTTCCCCCGTACTGGGGGATAGATTTGGCACCGATAAACTCATCTTC. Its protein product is CALGATRISPVLGDRFGTDKLIF.

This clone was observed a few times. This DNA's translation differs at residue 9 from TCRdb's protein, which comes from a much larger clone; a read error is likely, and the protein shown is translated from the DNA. DNA of the CDR3: TGTGCCTGTGACACCGTCGGGGGAGGGCGAGCACAACTCTTCTTT. The encoded protein is CACDTVGGGRAQLFF. The chain is built from TRDV2 and TRDJ2, with a tentative D call TRDD3 (6 bases). The J gene is not listed in TCRdb, so it was assigned here from a DNA match to germline. CDR1 and CDR2 (germline): GEAIGNYY, EKD. V shed 0 bases and J shed 7 bases, with 14 bases lying between them. CDR3 length equals 15 residues.

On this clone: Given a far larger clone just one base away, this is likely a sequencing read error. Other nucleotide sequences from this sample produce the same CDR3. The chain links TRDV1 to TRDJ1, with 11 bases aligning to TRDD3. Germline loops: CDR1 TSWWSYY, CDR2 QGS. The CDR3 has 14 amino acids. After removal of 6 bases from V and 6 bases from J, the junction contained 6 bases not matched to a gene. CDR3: CALGADWGINKLIF. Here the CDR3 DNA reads TGTGCTCTTGGTGCCGACTGGGGGATAAATAAACTCATCTTT.

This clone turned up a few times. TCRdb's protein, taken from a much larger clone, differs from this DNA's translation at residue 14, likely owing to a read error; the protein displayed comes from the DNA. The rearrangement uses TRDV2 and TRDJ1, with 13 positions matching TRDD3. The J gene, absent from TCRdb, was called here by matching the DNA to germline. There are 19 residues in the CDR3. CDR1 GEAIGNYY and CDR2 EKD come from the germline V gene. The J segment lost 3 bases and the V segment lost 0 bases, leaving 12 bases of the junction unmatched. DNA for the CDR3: TGTGCCTGTGACACCTTAGTACTGGGGGATACGCGGGACGCCGATAAACTCATCTTT. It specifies CACDTLVLGDTRDADKLIF.

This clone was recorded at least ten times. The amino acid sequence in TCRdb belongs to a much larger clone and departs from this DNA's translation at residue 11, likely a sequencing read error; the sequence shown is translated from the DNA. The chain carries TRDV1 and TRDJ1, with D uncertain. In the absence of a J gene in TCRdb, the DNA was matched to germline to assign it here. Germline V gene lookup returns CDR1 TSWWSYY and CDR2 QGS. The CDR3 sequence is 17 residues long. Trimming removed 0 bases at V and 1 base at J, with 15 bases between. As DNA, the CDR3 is TGTGCTCTTGGGGAACTGTTGTATATCCCGTGCACCGATAAACTCATCTTT. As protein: CALGELLYIPCTDKLIF.

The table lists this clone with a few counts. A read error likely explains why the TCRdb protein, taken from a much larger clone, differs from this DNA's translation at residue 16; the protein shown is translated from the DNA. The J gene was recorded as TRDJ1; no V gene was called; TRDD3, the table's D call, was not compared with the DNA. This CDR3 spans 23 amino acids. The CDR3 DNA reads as TGTGCTCTTGGGGAACCGCAATCCTTCCCTCCAAACTGGGGGATACCCCCCGCCGATAAACTCATCTTT. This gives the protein CALGEPQSFPPNWGIPPADKLIF.

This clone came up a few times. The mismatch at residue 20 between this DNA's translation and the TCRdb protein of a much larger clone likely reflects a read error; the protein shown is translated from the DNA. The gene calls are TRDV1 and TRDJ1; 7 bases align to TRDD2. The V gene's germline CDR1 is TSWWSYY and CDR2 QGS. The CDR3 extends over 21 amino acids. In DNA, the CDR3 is TGTGCTCTTGGGGAACCCGGCCTTCCTGGCCGTACGGTTCGCTTAACCGATAAACTCACCTTT. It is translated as CALGEPGLPGRTVRLTDKLTF.

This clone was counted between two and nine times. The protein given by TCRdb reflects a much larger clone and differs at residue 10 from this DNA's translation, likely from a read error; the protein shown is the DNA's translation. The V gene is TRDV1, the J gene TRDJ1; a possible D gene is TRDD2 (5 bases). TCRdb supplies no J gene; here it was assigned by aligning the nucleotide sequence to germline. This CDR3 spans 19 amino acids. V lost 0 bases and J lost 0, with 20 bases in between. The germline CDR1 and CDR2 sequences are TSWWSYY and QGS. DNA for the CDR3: TGTGCTCTTGGGGAACTCCTACCTCTGGAGGACGTGTACACCGATAAACTCATCTTT. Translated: CALGELLPLEDVYTDKLIF.

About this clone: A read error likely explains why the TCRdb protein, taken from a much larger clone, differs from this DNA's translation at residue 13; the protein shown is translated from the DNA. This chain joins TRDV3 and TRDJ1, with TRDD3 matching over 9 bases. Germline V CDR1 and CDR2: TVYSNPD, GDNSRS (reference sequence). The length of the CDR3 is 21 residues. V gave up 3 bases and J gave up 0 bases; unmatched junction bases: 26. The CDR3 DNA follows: TGTGCCTTCCCTGATACCCTACTGGGGGACCCAAATAACTCGTACACCGATAAACTCATCTTT. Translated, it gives CAFPDTLLGDPNNSYTDKLIF.

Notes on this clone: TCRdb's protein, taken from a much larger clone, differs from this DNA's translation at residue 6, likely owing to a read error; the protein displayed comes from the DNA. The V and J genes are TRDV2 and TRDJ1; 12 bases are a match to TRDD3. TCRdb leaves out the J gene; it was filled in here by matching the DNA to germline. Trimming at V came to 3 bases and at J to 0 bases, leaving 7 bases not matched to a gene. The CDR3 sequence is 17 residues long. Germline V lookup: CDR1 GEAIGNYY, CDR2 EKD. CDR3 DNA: TGTGCCTGTGACTCCTCACTGGGGGATACCGACACCGATAAACTCATCTTT. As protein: CACDSSLGDTDTDKLIF.

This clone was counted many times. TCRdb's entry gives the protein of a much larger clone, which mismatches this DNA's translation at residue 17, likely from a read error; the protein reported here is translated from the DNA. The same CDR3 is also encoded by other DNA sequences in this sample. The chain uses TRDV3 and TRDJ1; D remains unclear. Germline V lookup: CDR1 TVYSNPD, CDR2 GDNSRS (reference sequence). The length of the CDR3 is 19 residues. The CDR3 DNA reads TGTGCCTTTACAGCTCGGTCCAACGGAGGGTTGGACTACACCGATAAACCCATCTTT. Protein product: CAFTARSNGGLDYTDKPIF. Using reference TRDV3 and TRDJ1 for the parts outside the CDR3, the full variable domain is CDKVTQSSPDQTVASGSEVVLLCTYDTVYSNPDLFWYRIRPDYSFQFVFYGDNSRSEGADFTQGRFSVKHILTQKAFHLVISPVRTEDSATYYCAFTARSNGGLDYTDKPIFGKGTRVTVEP.

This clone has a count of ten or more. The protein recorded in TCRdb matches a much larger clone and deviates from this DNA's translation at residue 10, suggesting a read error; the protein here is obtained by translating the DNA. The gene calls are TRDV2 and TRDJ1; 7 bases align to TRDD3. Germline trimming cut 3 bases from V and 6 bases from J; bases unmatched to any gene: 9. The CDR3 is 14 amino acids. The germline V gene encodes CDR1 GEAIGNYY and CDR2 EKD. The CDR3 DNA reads TGTGCCTGTGACCCTTCTGGGGGGACCAATAAACTCATCTTT. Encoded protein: CACDPSGGTNKLIF.

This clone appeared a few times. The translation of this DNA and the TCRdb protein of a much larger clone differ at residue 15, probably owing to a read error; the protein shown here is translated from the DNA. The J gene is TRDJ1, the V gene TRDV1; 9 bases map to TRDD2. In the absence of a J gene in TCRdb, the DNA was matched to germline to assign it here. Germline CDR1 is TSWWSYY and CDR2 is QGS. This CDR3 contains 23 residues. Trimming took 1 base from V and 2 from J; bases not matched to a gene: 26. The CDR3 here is CALGERTFLPPPLDRGSTDKLIF. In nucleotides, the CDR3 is TGTGCTCTTGGGGAACGGACCTTCCTACCTCCCCCTTTAGACCGGGGGAGTACCGATAAACTCATCTTT.

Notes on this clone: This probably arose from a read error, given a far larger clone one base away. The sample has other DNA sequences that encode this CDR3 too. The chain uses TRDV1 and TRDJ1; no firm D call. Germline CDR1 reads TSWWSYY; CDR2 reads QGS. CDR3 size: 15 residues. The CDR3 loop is CALGEVVVRSDKLIF. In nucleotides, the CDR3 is TGTGCTCTTGGGGAAGTGGTAGTCCGCTCAGATAAGCTCATCTTT.

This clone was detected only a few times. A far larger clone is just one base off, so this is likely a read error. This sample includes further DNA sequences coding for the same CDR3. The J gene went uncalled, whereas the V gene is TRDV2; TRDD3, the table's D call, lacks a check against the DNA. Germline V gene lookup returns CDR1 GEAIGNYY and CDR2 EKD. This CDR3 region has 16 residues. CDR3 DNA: TGTGCCTGTGACACCGGTCCTACGGGGGATACGCCCAAGCTCATCTTT. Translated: CACDTGPTGDTPKLIF.

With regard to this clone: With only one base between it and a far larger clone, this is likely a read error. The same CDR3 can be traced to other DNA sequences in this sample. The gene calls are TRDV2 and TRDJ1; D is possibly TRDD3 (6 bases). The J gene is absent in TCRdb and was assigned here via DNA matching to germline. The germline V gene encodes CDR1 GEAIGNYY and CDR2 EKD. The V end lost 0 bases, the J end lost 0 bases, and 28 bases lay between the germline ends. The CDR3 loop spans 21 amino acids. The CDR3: CACDTGIYALGTQRYTDKLIF. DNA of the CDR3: TGTGCCTGTGACACCGGAATCTACGCGCTGGGGACCCAGAGGTACACCGATAAACTCATCTTT.

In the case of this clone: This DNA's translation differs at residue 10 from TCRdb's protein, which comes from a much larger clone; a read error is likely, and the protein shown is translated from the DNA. The CDR3 region is CACDLYAGGHTPDKLIF. The CDR3 DNA follows: TGTGCCTGTGACTTGTATGCTGGGGGACACACCCCCGATAAACTCATCTTT. The chain employs TRDV2 and TRDJ1; 8 nucleotides line up with TRDD3. TCRdb leaves out the J gene; it was filled in here by matching the DNA to germline. CDR1 is GEAIGNYY, CDR2 EKD, per germline. V trimming: 3 bases; J trimming: 3 bases; junction bases outside the gene matches: 14. CDR3 length: 17 residues.

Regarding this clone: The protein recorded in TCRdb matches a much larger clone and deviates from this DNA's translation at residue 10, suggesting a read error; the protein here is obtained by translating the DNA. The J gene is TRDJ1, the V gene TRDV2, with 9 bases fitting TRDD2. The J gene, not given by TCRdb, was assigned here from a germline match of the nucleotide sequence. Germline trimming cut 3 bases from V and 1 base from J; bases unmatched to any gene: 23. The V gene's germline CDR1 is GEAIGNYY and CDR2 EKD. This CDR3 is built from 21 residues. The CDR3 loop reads CACDGGLPTPRGPWSTDKLIF. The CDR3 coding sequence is TGTGCCTGTGACGGGGGCCTTCCTACTCCTCGGGGCCCATGGTCCACCGATAAACTCATCTTT.

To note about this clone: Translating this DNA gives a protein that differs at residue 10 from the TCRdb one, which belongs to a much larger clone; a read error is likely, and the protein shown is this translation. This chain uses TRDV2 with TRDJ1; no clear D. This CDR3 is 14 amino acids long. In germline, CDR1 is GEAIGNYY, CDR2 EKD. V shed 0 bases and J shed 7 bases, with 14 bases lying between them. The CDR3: CACDTVSGNGKLIF. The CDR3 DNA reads TGTGCCTGTGACACCGTTTCTGGAAACGGTAAACTCATCTTT.

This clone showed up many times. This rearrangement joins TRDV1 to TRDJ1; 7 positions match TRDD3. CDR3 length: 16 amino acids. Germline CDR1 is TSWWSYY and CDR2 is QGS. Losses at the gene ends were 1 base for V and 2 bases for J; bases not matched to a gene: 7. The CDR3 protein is CALGEPPLGVTDKLIF. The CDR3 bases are TGTGCTCTTGGGGAACCGCCTCTGGGGGTAACCGATAAACTCATCTTT.

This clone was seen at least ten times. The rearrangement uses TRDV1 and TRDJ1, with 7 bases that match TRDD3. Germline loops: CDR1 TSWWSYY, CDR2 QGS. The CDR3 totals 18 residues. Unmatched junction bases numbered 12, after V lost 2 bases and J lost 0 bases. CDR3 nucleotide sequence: TGTGCTCTTGGGGAAATAAGGCTGGGGGTCAGGCACACCGATAAACTCATCTTT. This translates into CALGEIRLGVRHTDKLIF.

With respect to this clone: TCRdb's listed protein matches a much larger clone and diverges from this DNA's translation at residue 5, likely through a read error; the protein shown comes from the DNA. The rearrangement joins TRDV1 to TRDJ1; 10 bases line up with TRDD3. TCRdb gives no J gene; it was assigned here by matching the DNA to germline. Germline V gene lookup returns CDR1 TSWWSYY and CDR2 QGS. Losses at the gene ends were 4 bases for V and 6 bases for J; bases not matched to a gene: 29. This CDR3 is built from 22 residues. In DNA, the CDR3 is TGTGCTCTTGGGGGACCCCTATCCCTTCCTCTCCTTTACTGGGGGATCTCGTATAAACTCATCTTT. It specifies CALGGPLSLPLLYWGISYKLIF.

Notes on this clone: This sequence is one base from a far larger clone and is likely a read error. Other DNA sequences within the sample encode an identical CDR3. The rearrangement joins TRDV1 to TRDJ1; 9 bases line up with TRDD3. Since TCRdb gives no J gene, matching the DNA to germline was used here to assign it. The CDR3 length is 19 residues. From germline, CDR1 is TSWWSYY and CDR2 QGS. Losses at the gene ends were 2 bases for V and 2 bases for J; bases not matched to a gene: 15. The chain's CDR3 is CALGEEGPTRGYGTDKLIF. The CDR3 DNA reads TGTGCTCTTGGGGAAGAAGGCCCTACTCGGGGATACGGGACCGATAAACTCATCTTT.

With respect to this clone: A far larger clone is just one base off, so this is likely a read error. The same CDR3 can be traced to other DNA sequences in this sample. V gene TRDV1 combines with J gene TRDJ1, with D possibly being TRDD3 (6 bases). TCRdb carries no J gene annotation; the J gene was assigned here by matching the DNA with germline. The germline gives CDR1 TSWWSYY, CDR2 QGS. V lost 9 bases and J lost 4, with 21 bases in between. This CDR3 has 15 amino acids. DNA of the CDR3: TGTGCTCTCGGGATCGGCGGGGGACTACTCGATAAACTCATCTTT. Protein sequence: CALGIGGGLLDKLIF.